This TCR beta chain derives from a study of CD8 T cells in ankylosing spondylitis. Study-wide results and caveats: A TCR beta motif of several highly homologous variants appeared characteristic of ankylosing spondylitis blood. There were earlier reports of some motif variants in reactive arthritis synovial fluid and blood.

On this clonotype: As yet, its antigen is unknown.

Germline CDR1 SEHNR, CDR2 FQNEAQ (reference sequence). CDR3 size: 15 residues. The V end was cut by 4 bases, the J end by 1 base, with 14 bases between. A quantitative 5'-RACE method, one with molecular barcodes, was used to make TCR beta libraries. MiXCR was run by TCRdb on the 5' RACE reads, yielding one entry per CDR3 protein. The data contain 200,000 to 250,000 distinct CDR3 sequences, about 10% of them singletons. V usage is TRBV7-9 and J usage is TRBJ2-7, with a tentative D call TRBD2 (6 bases). Sample: blood, either unsorted or a sorted T cell fraction (not recorded which). The source is a male donor with ankylosing spondylitis or in good health (not recorded which). The CDR3 bases are TGTGCCAGCAGCTCCGGGACTGCCCGTTCCTACGAGCAGTACTTC. It codes for CASSSGTARSYEQYF.